Below, 10 T cell receptor beta chains from the same sample are listed, as sequenced in a study of tumor-infiltrating lymphocytes in primary liver carcinoma. A primer in the constant region served to generate TCR beta cDNA from 450 to 600 ng of total RNA. Three-round nested multiplex PCR performed with slightly modified ARM-PCR produced the TCR beta libraries. It was with TRBV1-TRBV30 forward primers and a C-beta reverse primer that the first two PCR rounds were run, at roughly 10 cycles each. MiXCR, applied by TCRdb to the multiplex PCR reads, yields one record per CDR3 protein. The data hold about 330,000 distinct CDR3 sequences, with about 65% observed a single time. The study extracted blood RNA from unsorted whole blood and also extracted germline DNA. The sample comprised peripheral blood. The source is a middle-aged man with primary liver carcinoma and hepatitis B virus infection.

This sequence joins TRBV5-1 and TRBJ2-2; 7 nucleotides line up with TRBD1. The CDR3 is 14 amino acids. Germline CDR1 is SGHRS and CDR2 is YFSETQ. V lost 5 bases and J lost 6; bases outside the gene matches: 7. The CDR3: CASSLPTGAGELFF. The CDR3 DNA reads TGCGCCAGCAGTTTGCCAACAGGGGCCGGGGAGCTGTTTTTT. Supplemented by reference TRBV5-1 and TRBJ2-2, the full variable domain reads KAGVTQTPRYLIKTRGQQVTLSCSPISGHRSVSWYQQTPGQGLQFLFEYFSETQRNKGNFPGRFSGRQFSNSRSEMNVSTLELGDSALYLCASSLPTGAGELFFGEGSRLTVL.

In DNA form, the CDR3 reads TGTGCCAGCAGTGTAGCTAGCGGGTTTTACAATGAGCAGTTCTTC. It specifies CASSVASGFYNEQFF. The chain is built from TRBV6-1 and TRBJ2-1; 8 bases map to TRBD2. With 4 bases clipped from V and 4 bases from J, the junction kept 6 bases outside the gene matches. Germline CDR1 and CDR2: MNHNS and SASEGT. The CDR3 is 15 residues long.

About this clonotype itself: Since a much larger clone is just one base distant, this may be a read error. The chain uses TRBV12-3 or TRBV12-4 and TRBJ2-5; the match to TRBD2 covers 7 bases. The CDR3 is 15 residues long. Unmatched junction bases numbered 4, after V lost 0 bases and J lost 3 bases. CDR3 region: CASSLAIAGEETQYF. In DNA, the CDR3 is TGTGCCAGCAGTTTAGCCATCGCGGGAGAAGAGACCCAGTACTTC.

This clonotype was detected once. Because the CDR3's place on the DNA is in doubt, the DNA is left out and the CDR3 is given as listed by TCRdb. The V gene is TRBV11-2, the J gene TRBJ2-1; TRBD2, the table's D call, was not compared with the DNA. The length of the CDR3 is 16 amino acids, counting both ends. Germline V gives CDR1 SGHAT, CDR2 FQNNGV. CDR3 in amino acids: CASSSVARGNYNEQFF.

Regarding this clonotype: This may be a read error, as it is one base from a much larger clone. The CDR3 here is CASRTIDRGNPYEQYF. In DNA, the CDR3 is TGTGCCAGCAGGACGATCGACCGAGGGAACCCCTACGAGCAGTACTTC. The rearrangement uses TRBV6-5 and TRBJ2-7, with a weak D call TRBD2 (5 bases). The CDR3 spans 16 residues. The germline V gene has CDR1 MNHEY and CDR2 SVGAGI. V lost 6 bases and J 2 bases, leaving 20 bases between the germline ends.

The chain links TRBV11-3 to TRBJ2-2, with D possibly TRBD1 on 7 matching bases. This CDR3 is 13 amino acids long. Looked up from germline, CDR1 is SGHNT and CDR2 is YENEEA. Trimming took off 5 bases at V and 14 bases at J, with 18 bases between the two ends. DNA for the CDR3: TGTGCCAGCAGCAACCGGACAGGCGGGGTACTGTTTTTT. It specifies CASSNRTGGVLFF.

This clonotype was found many times. This chain connects TRBV5-1 to TRBJ2-1, with D perhaps matching TRBD2 (6 bases). The CDR3 consists of 16 residues. The germline V gene encodes CDR1 SGHRS and CDR2 YFSETQ. V was clipped by 0 bases and J by 0 bases, with 10 bases between them. The DNA for the CDR3 is TGCGCCAGCAGCTTGGGCGGGACCAGCTCCTACAATGAGCAGTTCTTC. Translation gives CASSLGGTSSYNEQFF.

This clonotype has ten or more counts. CDR3 loop: CASSIWSTDTQYF. CDR3 sequence (DNA): TGTGCCAGCAGCATTTGGAGCACAGATACGCAGTATTTT. This chain joins TRBV6-2 or TRBV6-3 and TRBJ2-3; D uncertain. In germline, CDR1 is MNHEY, CDR2 SVGEGT. The V gene lost 6 bases and the J gene lost 0 bases, with 7 bases spanning the gap. The CDR3 is made up of 13 amino acids.

This clonotype appeared many times. The chain links TRBV28 to TRBJ2-5; tentatively, D is TRBD2 (6 bases). V gave up 6 bases and J gave up 1 base, with 12 bases separating them. The CDR3 sequence is 14 residues long. Germline CDR1 reads MDHEN; CDR2 reads SYDVKM. CDR3 nucleotide sequence: TGTGCCAGCAGATCCGCCGGGGGCCAAGAGACCCAGTACTTC. The encoded protein is CASRSAGGQETQYF.

Comments on this clonotype: One end of the junction fails to match germline, which may point to a read error. The rearrangement joins TRBV11-2 to TRBJ2-5; no definite D call. CDR1 and CDR2 from the germline V gene are SGHAT and FQNNGV. The CDR3 is made up of 13 amino acids. CDR3 loop: CASSFSRRETQCF. CDR3 bases: TGTGCCAGCAGCTTTAGCAGAAGAGAGACCCAATGCTTC.